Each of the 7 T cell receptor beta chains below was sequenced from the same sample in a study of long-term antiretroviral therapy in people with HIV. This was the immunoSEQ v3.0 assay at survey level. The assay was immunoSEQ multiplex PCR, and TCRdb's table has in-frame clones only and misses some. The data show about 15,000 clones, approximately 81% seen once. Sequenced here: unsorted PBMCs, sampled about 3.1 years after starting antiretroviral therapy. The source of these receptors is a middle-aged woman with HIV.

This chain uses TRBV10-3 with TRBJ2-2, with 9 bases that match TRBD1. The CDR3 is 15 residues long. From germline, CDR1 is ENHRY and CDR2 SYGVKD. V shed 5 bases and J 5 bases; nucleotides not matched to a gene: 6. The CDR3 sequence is CAISLRDRVTGELFF. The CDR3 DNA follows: TGTGCCATCAGTCTCCGGGACAGGGTAACCGGGGAGCTGTTTTTT.

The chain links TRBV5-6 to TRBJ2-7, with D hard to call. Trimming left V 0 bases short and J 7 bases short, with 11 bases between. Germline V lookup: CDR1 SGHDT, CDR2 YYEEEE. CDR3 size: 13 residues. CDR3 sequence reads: CASSLDSHPEQYF. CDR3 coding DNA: TGTGCCAGCAGCTTGGACAGCCATCCGGAGCAGTACTTC.

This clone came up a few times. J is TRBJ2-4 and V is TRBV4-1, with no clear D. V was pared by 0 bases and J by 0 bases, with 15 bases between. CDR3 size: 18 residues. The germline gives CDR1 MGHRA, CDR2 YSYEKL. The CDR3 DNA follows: TGCGCCAGCAGCCAAGAACGATCTACGACACTAGCCAAAAACATTCAGTACTTC. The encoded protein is CASSQERSTTLAKNIQYF.

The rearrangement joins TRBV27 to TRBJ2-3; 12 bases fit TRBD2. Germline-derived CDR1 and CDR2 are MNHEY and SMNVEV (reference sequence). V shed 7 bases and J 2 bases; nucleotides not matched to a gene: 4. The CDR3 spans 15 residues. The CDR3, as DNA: TGTGCCAGCACCCTAGCGGGGGGGAACACAGATACGCAGTATTTT. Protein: CASTLAGGNTDTQYF.

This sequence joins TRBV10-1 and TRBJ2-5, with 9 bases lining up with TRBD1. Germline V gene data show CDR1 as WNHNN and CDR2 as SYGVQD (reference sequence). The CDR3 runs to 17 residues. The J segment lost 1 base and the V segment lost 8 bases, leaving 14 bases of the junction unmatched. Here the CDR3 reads CASLYTREDRGQETQYF. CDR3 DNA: TGCGCCAGCCTCTACACCAGGGAGGACAGGGGCCAAGAGACCCAGTACTTC.

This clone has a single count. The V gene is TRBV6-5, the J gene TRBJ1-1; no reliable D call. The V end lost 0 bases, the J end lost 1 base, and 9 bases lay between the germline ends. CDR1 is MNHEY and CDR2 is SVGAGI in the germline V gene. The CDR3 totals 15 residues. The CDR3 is CASSYSVAGNTEAFF. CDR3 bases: TGTGCCAGCAGTTACTCCGTGGCAGGGAACACTGAAGCTTTCTTT.

The CDR3 sequence is CSVGEVDYGYTF. The CDR3 coding sequence is TGCAGCGTTGGGGAGGTTGACTATGGCTACACCTTC. The V call is TRBV29-1, the J call TRBJ1-2; D not resolved. This CDR3 is built from 12 residues. Trimming removed 4 bases from V and 3 bases from J, with 9 bases in between. Germline lookup yields CDR1 SQVTM and CDR2 ANQGSEA.